The 28 T cell receptor delta chains below were found in one sample sequenced in a study of gamma-delta T cells after stem cell transplantation (TCRdb year 2016). Library generation was performed with RT-PCR. Sequencing took place on an Illumina MiSeq. TCRdb recomputed clones from the public reads with CATT; identical DNA rows were then combined. The sample table lists roughly 14,000 delta-chain clones, roughly 9.1% of them with a count of one. The ten most abundant clones make up about 66% of the sample. The material sequenced was gamma-delta T cells. These receptors all stem from a human donor. It is not recorded whose cells these are; they may come from a transplant donor.

This clone was seen many times. The V and J genes are TRDV2 and TRDJ1, with D possibly being TRDD3 (6 bases). Deletions cut 3 bases from V and 0 bases from J, with 34 bases between. Per germline, CDR1 GEAIGNYY and CDR2 EKD. CDR3 length equals 22 residues. Here the CDR3 reads CACDSLPTPQRGTSLYTDKLIF. The CDR3 bases are TGTGCCTGTGACTCCCTGCCTACGCCCCAGAGGGGGACCTCCCTGTACACCGATAAACTCATCTTT.

Within the sample, this clone is medium-sized. At the DNA level, this CDR3 is encoded by other sequences in the same sample as well. The chain carries TRDV2 and TRDJ1; 9 positions agree with TRDD3. The CDR3 covers 18 residues. V gave up 3 bases and J gave up 0 bases; unmatched junction bases: 13. Per germline, CDR1 GEAIGNYY and CDR2 EKD. The CDR3 DNA sequence: TGTGCCTGTGACCCCTTACTGGGGGAAACAAGGTACACCGATAAACTCATCTTT. It is translated as CACDPLLGETRYTDKLIF.

There are many counts of this clone. Since a far larger clone is one base different, this is likely a read error. The same CDR3 can be traced to other DNA sequences in this sample. The chain joins TRDV2 to TRDJ1, with D tentatively TRDD3 (6 bases). V lost 1 base and J lost 4, with 15 bases in between. CDR1 and CDR2 (germline): GEAIGNYY, EKD. The CDR3 spans 15 residues. The CDR3 coding sequence is TGTGCCTGTGACACTCTGGGGACGTGGAGCGATAAACTCATCTTT. Protein product: CACDTLGTWSDKLIF.

This clone showed up just a few times. The protein given by TCRdb reflects a much larger clone and differs at residue 4 from this DNA's translation, likely from a read error; the protein shown is the DNA's translation. Other DNA sequences within the sample encode an identical CDR3. This chain uses TRDV2 with TRDJ1, with 10 bases that match TRDD3. Germline loops: CDR1 GEAIGNYY, CDR2 EKD. This CDR3 spans 19 amino acids. The trim removed 5 bases at V and 0 bases at J, leaving 17 bases unmatched. CDR3 bases: TGTGCCTGTGGCCCTACTACCCACACTGGGGGATCGTACACCGATAAACTCATCTTT. This sequence encodes CACGPTTHTGGSYTDKLIF.

As concerns this clone: Translating this DNA gives a protein that differs at residue 5 from the TCRdb one, which belongs to a much larger clone; a read error is likely, and the protein shown is this translation. This chain uses TRDV1 with TRDJ1; D tentatively reads TRDD2 or TRDD3 (6 bases each). Germline assignment: CDR1 TSWWSYY and CDR2 QGS. CDR3 length: 22 residues. Trimming stripped 5 bases from V and 3 bases from J, with 37 bases between. The CDR3 region is CALGPPHWVGDGIFLGADKLIF. In DNA form, the CDR3 reads TGTGCTCTTGGGCCCCCACACTGGGTCGGGGACGGAATCTTCCTTGGGGCCGATAAACTCATCTTT.

This clone was seen only a few times. The genes are TRDV2 and TRDJ1; D may be TRDD3 (6 bases). Germline lookup yields CDR1 GEAIGNYY and CDR2 EKD. Trimming took off 4 bases at V and 5 bases at J, with 13 bases between the two ends. The CDR3 has 13 residues. Here the CDR3 reads CACENLLGDKLIF. CDR3 coding DNA: TGTGCCTGTGAGAATCTTCTGGGGGATAAACTCATCTTT.

Comment on this clone: Possible read error: a much larger clone is one base away. Other nucleotide sequences in the sample specify the same CDR3. The CDR3, as DNA: TGTGCTCTTGGGGAAAAACGGTACGGTGGGGGATTCCCGTACACCGATAAACTCATCTTT. This encodes CALGEKRYGGGFPYTDKLIF. The chain employs TRDV1 and TRDJ1; 8 nucleotides align to TRDD3. From germline, CDR1 is TSWWSYY and CDR2 QGS. J lost 0 bases, V lost 2 bases, and 17 bases had no gene match. The CDR3 covers 20 residues.

By proportion, this clone is medium-sized. Other DNA sequences of this sample code for an identical CDR3. V gene TRDV2 combines with J gene TRDJ1, with D perhaps TRDD3 (6 bases). Germline V lookup: CDR1 GEAIGNYY, CDR2 EKD. The CDR3 contains 17 residues. With 0 bases removed from V and 0 bases from J, the gap between germline ends came to 16 bases. The CDR3 is CACDTVGGGQYTDKLIF. In DNA, the CDR3 is TGTGCCTGTGACACCGTCGGTGGGGGCCAGTACACCGATAAACTCATCTTT.

This clone was seen a handful of times. TCRdb's protein, taken from a much larger clone, differs from this DNA's translation at residues 6 and 12, likely owing to a read error; the protein displayed comes from the DNA. The rearrangement joins TRDV2 to TRDJ3; D possibly corresponds to TRDD3 (5 bases). The CDR3 consists of 15 residues. Germline-derived CDR1 and CDR2 are GEAIGNYY and EKD. Here the CDR3 DNA reads TGTGCCTGTGACTCCCGTGCCTGGGACACCCGAAAGATGTTTTTC. Its protein product is CACDSRAWDTRKMFF.

Remarks on this clone: A single base is all that separates this from a far larger clone, so a read error is likely. Other DNA sequences in the sample encode the same CDR3. The V gene is TRDV2, the J gene TRDJ1; 12 nucleotides align to TRDD3. Looked up from germline, CDR1 is GEAIGNYY and CDR2 is EKD. V dropped 3 bases and J dropped 0; count of bases not matched to a gene: 13. The CDR3 is 19 amino acids. This chain's CDR3 is CACDGLLGDTAANTDKLIF. The DNA of the CDR3 is TGTGCCTGTGACGGTCTACTGGGGGATACCGCAGCGAACACCGATAAACTCATCTTT.

This clone was recorded many times. The protein TCRdb gives is from a much larger clone and does not agree with this DNA's translation at residue 3, likely a read error; the protein shown here comes from the DNA. The chain joins TRDV1 to TRDJ1; perhaps TRDD3 as D (5 bases). CDR3 length: 17 amino acids. Germline V CDR1 and CDR2: TSWWSYY, QGS. The CDR3 spells CAPGKRITFRASDKLIF. The CDR3 DNA reads as TGTGCTCCTGGGAAACGAATCACATTTCGGGCTTCCGATAAACTCATCTTT.

This clone was found a few times. This DNA's translation and the protein TCRdb lists, from a much larger clone, do not match at residues 7 and 11, likely due to a read error; the protein shown is translated from the DNA. The rearrangement uses TRDV2 and TRDJ1; 12 positions agree with TRDD3. The CDR3 extends over 17 amino acids. The trim removed 3 bases at V and 1 base at J, leaving 8 bases unmatched. Germline V gives CDR1 GEAIGNYY, CDR2 EKD. This CDR3 is CACDSLLGDTFTDKLIF. The CDR3 DNA sequence: TGTGCCTGTGACTCTCTCCTGGGGGATACGTTCACCGATAAACTCATCTTT.

Points on this clone: TCRdb shows a much larger clone's protein in place of this DNA's translation, and the two differ at residue 10, likely through a read error; the protein shown is translated from the DNA. The chain uses TRDV2 and TRDJ1; 9 nucleotides line up with TRDD3. Germline trimming cut 1 base from V and 4 bases from J; bases unmatched to any gene: 6. From germline, CDR1 is GEAIGNYY and CDR2 EKD. The CDR3 is 15 residues long. The DNA of the CDR3 is TGTGCCTGTGACACGCTGGGGGATTACGTCGATAAACTCATCTTT. Its protein product is CACDTLGDYVDKLIF.

A note on this clone: The TCRdb protein comes from a much larger clone and disagrees with this DNA's translation at residue 17, likely due to a read error; the protein given here is derived from the DNA. This rearrangement joins TRDV2 to TRDJ3, with TRDD3 matching 11 bases. The V gene's germline CDR1 is GEAIGNYY and CDR2 EKD. The CDR3 is made up of 19 amino acids. The CDR3 region has the DNA TGTGCCTGTGACACCGGTTTGGGGGATACGTCCTGGGACACCCGACAGATTTTTTTC. It codes for CACDTGLGDTSWDTRQIFF.

In regard to this clone: With only one base between it and a far larger clone, this is likely a read error. Other DNA variants within this sample encode the same CDR3. The V call is TRDV3, the J call TRDJ1; possible D gene TRDD2, 7 bases. The germline V gene encodes CDR1 TVYSNPD and CDR2 GDNSRS (reference sequence). The CDR3 loop spans 19 amino acids. The CDR3 coding sequence is TGCGCCTTTAGTCCATTTCCTACCGGGATAGAAGAGTACACCGATAAACTCATCTTT. Protein product: CAFSPFPTGIEEYTDKLIF.

Notes on this clone: A read error may be the cause here, since a much bigger clone is one base away. The chain joins TRDV2 to TRDJ1; no clear D. V was clipped by 3 bases and J by 0 bases, with 13 bases between them. Germline CDR1 is GEAIGNYY and CDR2 is EKD. The CDR3 is 15 residues long. The CDR3 loop reads CACDVGLTDTDKLIF. The CDR3 DNA is TGTGCCTGTGACGTCGGACTGACAGACACCGATAAACTCATCTTT.

Turning to this clone: TCRdb's protein for this DNA is that of a much larger clone and differs from the translation at residue 3, likely a read error; the protein shown is the DNA translation. The chain uses TRDV1 and TRDJ1; maybe TRDD2 (6 bases). Germline V gives CDR1 TSWWSYY, CDR2 QGS. The CDR3 covers 24 residues. The CDR3 DNA is TGTGCTCCTGGGAAGGCCCTATATCCTACTTGGGGAGTCGTCATGAAGTTGGCAGCGAGGAAACTCATCTTT. Its protein product is CAPGKALYPTWGVVMKLAARKLIF.

A note on this clone: The protein recorded in TCRdb matches a much larger clone and deviates from this DNA's translation at residue 19, suggesting a read error; the protein here is obtained by translating the DNA. This chain connects TRDV1 to TRDJ1, with D perhaps assigned TRDD2 or TRDD3 (5 bases each). This CDR3 spans 21 amino acids. The germline V gene encodes CDR1 TSWWSYY and CDR2 QGS. CDR3 sequence: CALGDLLADTSRVRYTDKPIF. CDR3 sequence (DNA): TGTGCTCTTGGGGACTTACTTGCTGATACTTCCCGGGTACGGTACACCGATAAACCCATCTTT.

This clone has only a few counts. The protein held in TCRdb is that of a much larger clone and does not match this DNA's translation at residues 5 and 15, likely because of a read error; the protein shown is translated from the DNA. V gene TRDV2 combines with J gene TRDJ3; D is possibly TRDD3 (5 bases). The CDR3 length is 18 residues. CDR1 is GEAIGNYY, CDR2 EKD, per germline. The CDR3: CACDSSLSGSWDTRKMFF. DNA of the CDR3: TGTGCCTGTGACAGTTCACTCTCCGGCTCCTGGGACACCCGAAAGATGTTTTTC.

V usage is TRDV2 and J usage is TRDJ1, with no clear D. CDR3 size: 19 residues. Trimming shortened V by 0 bases and J by 11 bases, and 33 bases separated the two germline ends. Germline CDR1 GEAIGNYY, CDR2 EKD. The CDR3 region is CACDTVLDQLLYRIGNLIF. In DNA form, the CDR3 reads TGTGCCTGTGACACCGTTCTGGATCAGCTGTTGTATAGAATCGGTAACCTCATCTTT.

This clone turned up a few times. For this DNA, TCRdb reports the protein of a much larger clone, which diverges at residue 5, most likely from a read error; the protein presented here is translated directly from the DNA. J is TRDJ1 and V is TRDV2, with 8 bases lining up with TRDD3. Germline CDR1 reads GEAIGNYY; CDR2 reads EKD. V dropped 2 bases and J dropped 5; count of bases not matched to a gene: 18. This CDR3 contains 18 residues. This chain's CDR3 is CACDIIHTGGLKGDKLIF. CDR3 nucleotide sequence: TGTGCCTGTGACATAATCCATACTGGGGGCCTCAAAGGGGATAAACTCATCTTT.

This clone was seen more than once but under ten times. TCRdb's protein does not match the DNA translation at residue 11; the protein provided is translated from the DNA. J is TRDJ3 and V is TRDV2; TRDD3 might be the D (5 bases). The germline CDR1 and CDR2 sequences are GEAIGNYY and EKD. Trimming cost V 2 bases and J 18 bases, with 37 bases left between them. This CDR3 contains 20 residues. The CDR3 loop reads CACDKTEGTLNSCDTRPMFF. The CDR3 DNA is TGTGCCTGTGACAAAACGGAGGGGACTTTAAACTCCTGTGACACCCGCCCGATGTTTTTC.

As regards this clone: The protein recorded in TCRdb matches a much larger clone and deviates from this DNA's translation at residue 3, suggesting a read error; the protein here is obtained by translating the DNA. V gene TRDV2 combines with J gene TRDJ1; 13 bases are a match to TRDD3. This CDR3 comprises 18 residues. Looked up from germline, CDR1 is GEAIGNYY and CDR2 is EKD. CDR3 region: CAWDTLKLLGDTTDKLIF. The CDR3 bases are TGTGCCTGGGACACCCTAAAATTACTGGGGGATACGACCGATAAACTCATCTTT.

A few counts support this clone. The protein recorded in TCRdb matches a much larger clone and deviates from this DNA's translation at residue 14, suggesting a read error; the protein here is obtained by translating the DNA. The genes are TRDV1 and TRDJ4; D not certain. Germline-derived CDR1 and CDR2 are TSWWSYY and QGS. This CDR3 region has 23 residues. V was cut by 0 bases and J by 0 bases, with 35 bases left in between. The CDR3 DNA is TGTGCTCTTGGGGAACTAGAAAGCGCGGTCCCCAATCCTGAGGGCAAAAGTTCCAGACCCCTGATCTTT. It yields the protein CALGELESAVPNPEGKSSRPLIF.

This clone appeared a few times. The chain carries TRDV2 and TRDJ1; TRDD3 agrees at 8 bases. The V segment lost 2 bases and the J segment 0 bases; nucleotides outside the gene matches: 10. The V gene's germline CDR1 is GEAIGNYY and CDR2 EKD. The CDR3 length is 17 residues. The CDR3 loop reads CACDKLGEGGYTDKLIF. The CDR3 DNA follows: TGTGCCTGTGACAAGCTGGGGGAGGGAGGCTACACCGATAAACTCATCTTT.

This clone was detected many times. A clone one base away is much larger, so this may be a read error. The CDR3 loop is CACDYRDSTDKLIF. CDR3 nucleotides: TGTGCCTGTGACTACCGGGATTCCACCGATAAACTCATCTTT. J is TRDJ1 and V is TRDV2; D might be TRDD3 (5 bases). Trimming left V 3 bases short and J 1 base short, with 11 bases between. CDR1 is GEAIGNYY, CDR2 EKD, per germline. The CDR3 is made up of 14 amino acids.

This clone turned up a few times. The TCRdb record carries a much larger clone's protein, which differs from this DNA's translation at residue 6; a read error is the likely cause, and the protein listed here is the DNA translation. V is TRDV2 and J is TRDJ1; 9 bases agree with TRDD3. With 3 bases clipped from V and 1 base from J, the junction kept 8 bases outside the gene matches. CDR3 length: 16 residues. Looked up from germline, CDR1 is GEAIGNYY and CDR2 is EKD. Here the CDR3 DNA reads TGTGCCTGTGACGCTCGACTGGGGGACGCCACCGATAAACTCATCTTT. It yields the protein CACDARLGDATDKLIF.

This clone was picked up a small number of times. The protein TCRdb gives is from a much larger clone and does not agree with this DNA's translation at residue 3, likely a read error; the protein shown here comes from the DNA. This chain links TRDV2 with TRDJ1, with 11 bases that match TRDD3. In germline, CDR1 is GEAIGNYY, CDR2 EKD. The CDR3 has 19 amino acids. This CDR3 is CARDTITGGYARYTDKLIF. In nucleotides, the CDR3 is TGTGCCCGTGACACCATCACTGGGGGATATGCCCGATACACCGATAAACTCATCTTT.